These T cell receptor beta chains were read from a single sample in a study of blood T cells in healthy people across ages. TCRdb re-called the 5' RACE reads with MiXCR, one entry per CDR3 protein. This table holds around 900,000 distinct CDR3 sequences, 29% found once. The sequencing sample was made of blood. The receptor source for this set is a woman of 80 years or more in good health. Each CDR3 is given without its conserved first and last residue. Not all rows give a size; the values are once, few, many and, for expanded clones, a class.

V gene,J gene,clone size,CDR3 protein
TRBV20-1,TRBJ1-5,.,SAREGARSNQPQH
TRBV6-2/TRBV6-3,TRBJ2-1,.,ASSSWDLSSYNEQF
TRBV6-2/TRBV6-3,TRBJ1-2,many,ASSVTVYGYT
TRBV7-8,TRBJ1-1,few,ASSGRGTLVDYNTEAF
TRBV10-3,TRBJ2-7,.,AISESPAPSEQY
TRBV11-1,TRBJ2-5,.,ASSTGTGLTQY
TRBV6-2/TRBV6-3,TRBJ1-1,.,ASSYSRTGLATEAF
TRBV10-1,TRBJ2-7,many,ASSDPRGGAYEQY
TRBV6-6,TRBJ1-1,.,VSSYSTGKNTEAF
TRBV7-2,TRBJ2-1,.,ASSLAIYPNEQF
TRBV7-2,TRBJ1-4,.,ASSPQGGGTNVKRF
TRBV30,TRBJ2-1,many,AWSSRDYNEQF
TRBV24-1,TRBJ2-5,many,ATSDDRLAGEETQY
TRBV20-1,TRBJ1-2,many,SARRTVGYT
TRBV21-1,TRBJ2-7,many,ASILLGRIEQY
TRBV24-1,TRBJ2-3,.,ATRGSVDTQY
TRBV20-1,TRBJ2-5,.,SARALNRVHGETQY
TRBV6-9,TRBJ1-3,.,ASSYYRAGGNTIY
TRBV7-2,TRBJ2-5,many,ASSRPSRGQETQY
TRBV7-2,TRBJ2-7,many,ASSLSPRDSKQY
TRBV12-5,TRBJ2-1,many,ASGLFPGLAGGDEQF
TRBV7-9,TRBJ2-6,many,ASSLEGRSSSGANVLT
TRBV12-3/TRBV12-4,TRBJ1-1,.,ASSLEGQGANTEAF
TRBV20-1,TRBJ1-5,.,SAQVGGAPGNQPQH
TRBV5-1,TRBJ2-7,many,ASSFPDGTSGTSYEQY
TRBV6-5,TRBJ2-1,many,AIGAPPNEQF
TRBV12-3/TRBV12-4,TRBJ1-1,few,ASTATSGRTNTEAF